The T cell receptor beta chain under discussion was sequenced for a study of shared clonotypes between healthy human individuals. General study results and limits: Naive subsets, compared against memory subsets, generally had larger estimated richness values. An anticipated effect of sequencing depth on clonotype sharing among donors was recognized.

The CDR3 runs to 16 residues. V lost 7 bases and J lost 0, with 14 bases in between. The germline CDR1 and CDR2 sequences are SGHRS and YFSETQ. Every immunoSEQ plate was one replicate of a subset's evenly spread DNA. The assay was immunoSEQ multiplex PCR, and TCRdb's table has in-frame clones only and misses some. The sample shows millions of clones, 90% to 95% of them seen only once. Remarks on this clone: Its specificity is not known.

This sequence originates from a man between 18 and 29 years old in good health. Some clones in this sample may be carry-over from other donors' samples. The sequenced sample consisted of naive CD4+ T cells from PBMCs. This sample's subset: CD45RA+ positively selected. The chain carries TRBV5-1 and TRBJ2-6; D not certain. DNA of the CDR3: TGCGCCAGCCTCATTGAACCAAGCTCTGGGGCCAACGTCCTGACTTTC. Amino acids: CASLIEPSSGANVLTF. The variable domain in full, completed from reference TRBV5-1 and TRBJ2-6, reads KAGVTQTPRYLIKTRGQQVTLSCSPISGHRSVSWYQQTPGQGLQFLFEYFSETQRNKGNFPGRFSGRQFSNSRSEMNVSTLELGDSALYLCASLIEPSSGANVLTFGAGSRLTVL.